In this sample, the clone carrying this TCR beta chain turned up a few times. Its antigen is currently unknown. Within the ViraFEST assay, antigen-specific CD4+ T cells underwent expansion with viral peptide pools prior to sequencing. Investigators separated out CD4+ T cells once about 10 days of culture had passed. Nobody among the vaccine recipients had prior SARS-CoV-2 infection (nucleocapsid antibodies were negative). After over 1.5 million PBMC were placed in each well, they were cultured with approximately 10 IU/ml IL-2 and about 10 ug/ml peptides. This sample is drawn from a study of vaccination effects on CD4 cells after COVID-19. The method was immunoSEQ multiplex PCR; TCRdb's version includes in-frame clones alone and lacks a portion of them. Among 41,000 or so clones listed, approximately 70% were seen once. Points from the study as a whole: The study dataset contains few convalescent patients and includes no early post-infection timepoints.

The material sequenced was CD4+ T cells from PBMCs cultured with HCoV-OC43 spike peptides, taken before COVID-19 vaccination. Subset denoted: HCoV-OC43 spike overlapping peptide pool stimulation. This TCR was sampled from a human donor who received a COVID-19 vaccine.

The CDR3 is CASSPQVGRFNSPLHF. The CDR3 DNA follows: TGTGCCAGCAGCCCTCAGGTCGGCAGATTTAATTCACCCCTCCACTTT. The rearrangement links TRBV27 to TRBJ1-6; D remains unclear. The CDR3 covers 16 residues. Trimming removed 6 bases at V and 6 bases at J, with 18 bases between. Per germline, CDR1 MNHEY and CDR2 SMNVEV (reference sequence).